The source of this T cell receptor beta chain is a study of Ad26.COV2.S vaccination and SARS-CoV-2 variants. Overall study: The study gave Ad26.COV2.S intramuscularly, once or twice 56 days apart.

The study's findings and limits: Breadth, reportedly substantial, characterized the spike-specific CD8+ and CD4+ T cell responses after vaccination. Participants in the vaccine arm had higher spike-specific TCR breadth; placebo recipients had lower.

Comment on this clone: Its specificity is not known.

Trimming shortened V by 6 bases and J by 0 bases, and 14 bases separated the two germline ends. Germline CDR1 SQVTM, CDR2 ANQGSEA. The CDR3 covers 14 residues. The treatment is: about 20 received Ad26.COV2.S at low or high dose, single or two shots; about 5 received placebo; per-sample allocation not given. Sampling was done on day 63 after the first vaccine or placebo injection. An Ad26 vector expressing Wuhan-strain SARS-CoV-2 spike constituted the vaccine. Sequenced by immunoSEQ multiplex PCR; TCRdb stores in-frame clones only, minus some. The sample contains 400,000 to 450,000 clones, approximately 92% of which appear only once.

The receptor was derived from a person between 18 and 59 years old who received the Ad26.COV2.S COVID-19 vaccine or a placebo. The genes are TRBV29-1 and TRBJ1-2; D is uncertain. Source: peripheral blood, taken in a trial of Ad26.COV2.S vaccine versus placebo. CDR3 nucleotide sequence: TGCAGCGTGGGAGGTCCAGGTGCTAACTATGGCTACACCTTC. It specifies CSVGGPGANYGYTF.